The 19 T cell receptor beta chains listed next were all sequenced from one sample in a study of shared clonotypes between healthy human individuals. The repertoire was sequenced with immunoSEQ multiplex PCR; TCRdb's copy has only in-frame clones and lacks some. The sample records about 680,000 clones, more than 70% being singletons. The specimen sequenced was memory CD4+ T cells sorted from blood. The subset is: CD45RA-negative fraction. The receptors originated from a woman aged 25 to 39 in good health.

This clone was counted a few times. The chain employs TRBV6-1 and TRBJ2-3, with a possible D match to TRBD1 (5 bases). This CDR3 region has 14 residues. Per germline, CDR1 MNHNS and CDR2 SASEGT. Trimming removed 5 bases from V and 2 bases from J, with 11 bases in between. The DNA for the CDR3 is TGTGCCAGCAGTCAAGGGGCCGACACAGATACGCAGTATTTT. Its protein is CASSQGADTDTQYF.

The V gene is TRBV29-1, the J gene TRBJ2-5, with D perhaps TRBD1 (6 bases). Germline V lookup: CDR1 SQVTM, CDR2 ANQGSEA. This CDR3 is 10 amino acids long. V was shortened by 8 bases and J by 5 bases, with 9 bases between the two germline ends. The CDR3 loop reads CSPDRETQYF. CDR3 sequence (DNA): TGCAGCCCAGACAGGGAGACCCAGTACTTC. The variable domain in full, with the rest retrieved from reference TRBV29-1 and TRBJ2-5, is SAVISQKPSRDICQRGTSLTIQCQVDSQVTMMFWYRQQPGQSLTLIATANQGSEATYESGFVIDKFPISRPNLTFSTLTVSNMSPEDSSIYLCSPDRETQYFGPGTRLLVL.

This clone was counted only a few times. This chain connects TRBV4-1 to TRBJ1-3, with 8 bases matching TRBD1. The junction had 3 bases not matched to a gene; V was cut back by 2 bases and J by 0 bases. In germline, CDR1 is MGHRA, CDR2 YSYEKL. The CDR3 has 16 residues. CDR3 in DNA: TGCGCCAGCAGCCAAACAACAGGGGGCTCTGGAAACACCATATATTTT. Translating it yields CASSQTTGGSGNTIYF.

This chain joins TRBV5-1 and TRBJ2-1, with a tentative D call TRBD1 (5 bases). The V end lost 4 bases, the J end lost 0 bases, and 17 bases lay between the germline ends. The CDR3 has 17 amino acids. Per the germline V gene, CDR1 is SGHRS and CDR2 is YFSETQ. CDR3 in amino acids: CASSPLAQGSSYNEQFF. The CDR3, as DNA: TGCGCCAGCAGCCCCCTTGCCCAGGGCAGCTCCTACAATGAGCAGTTCTTC.

This chain links TRBV6-5 with TRBJ1-1; D unresolved. Per germline, CDR1 MNHEY and CDR2 SVGAGI. Trimming removed 2 bases at V and 5 bases at J, with 9 bases between. The CDR3 spans 13 residues. In DNA form, the CDR3 reads TGTGCCAGCAGTTACGGGGTAGAAACTGAAGCTTTCTTT. Protein sequence: CASSYGVETEAFF.

CDR3 sequence: CASSQGQGVINNEQFF. The CDR3 DNA is TGTGCCAGCAGCCAGGGACAGGGGGTAATTAATAATGAGCAGTTCTTC. This chain connects TRBV6-6 to TRBJ2-1; TRBD1 aligns across 11 bases. Germline CDR1 and CDR2: MNHNY and SVGAGI (reference sequence). The CDR3 runs to 16 residues. After removal of 6 bases from V and 7 bases from J, the junction contained 11 bases not matched to a gene.

This chain links TRBV25-1 with TRBJ1-1, with TRBD1 as a possible D gene (6 bases). The CDR3 spans 16 residues. Trimming took 7 bases from V and 1 from J, leaving 19 bases between them. Looked up from germline, CDR1 is MGHDK and CDR2 is SYGVNS. The CDR3 nucleotides are TGTGCCAGCACCCCCCGCCTACAGGGTGAGAACACTGAAGCTTTCTTT. Residues: CASTPRLQGENTEAFF.

There are a few counts of this clone. The V call is TRBV13, the J call TRBJ2-1; 13 nucleotides align to TRBD2. Germline trimming cut 4 bases from V and 9 bases from J; bases unmatched to any gene: 6. Germline-derived CDR1 and CDR2 are PRHDT and FYEKMQ (reference sequence). This CDR3 is built from 15 residues. The CDR3, as DNA: TGTGCCAGCAGCTCCACGGGACTAGCGGGAAGTGAGCAGTTCTTC. Protein product: CASSSTGLAGSEQFF.

V usage is TRBV27 and J usage is TRBJ2-3, with 8 bases fitting TRBD1. The germline V gene encodes CDR1 MNHEY and CDR2 SMNVEV (reference sequence). This CDR3 comprises 15 residues. The junction had 7 bases not matched to a gene; V was cut back by 5 bases and J by 3 bases. The CDR3 DNA sequence: TGTGCCAGCAGTCCGCAGGGGGCGCGGACAGATACGCAGTATTTT. Its protein is CASSPQGARTDTQYF.

The chain's CDR3 is CASSLKRNPGAWDTQYF. As DNA, the CDR3 is TGTGCCAGCAGCTTAAAGAGGAACCCAGGGGCGTGGGATACGCAGTATTTT. The chain employs TRBV7-9 and TRBJ2-3; D perhaps matches TRBD1 (6 bases). Germline CDR1 is SEHNR and CDR2 is FQNEAQ (reference sequence). This CDR3 is built from 17 residues. V lost 2 bases to trimming and J lost 6 bases, with 21 bases between them.

This clone showed up just a few times. This chain links TRBV19 with TRBJ1-5; 7 nucleotides match TRBD1. The CDR3 extends over 15 amino acids. Trimming cost V 5 bases and J 6 bases; bases outside gene matches: 10. The germline V gene has CDR1 LNHDA and CDR2 SQIVND (reference sequence). As DNA, the CDR3 is TGTGCCAGTAGTGCCACAGGGGCGCGGGGTCAGCCCCAGCATTTT. It translates to CASSATGARGQPQHF.

The sample holds one count of this clone. The genes are TRBV7-6 and TRBJ1-2; tentatively, D is TRBD1 (5 bases). Germline CDR1 reads SGHVS; CDR2 reads FNYEAQ. Trimming shortened V by 3 bases and J by 8 bases, and 13 bases separated the two germline ends. The CDR3 is 13 amino acids. The CDR3 DNA follows: TGTGCCAGCAGCTTCGGCGAGGGACGGGGCTACACCTTC. Protein sequence: CASSFGEGRGYTF.

The gene calls are TRBV7-9 and TRBJ2-7, with 9 bases identical to TRBD1. Germline V gives CDR1 SEHNR, CDR2 FQNEAQ (reference sequence). The CDR3 has 15 residues. The V segment lost 4 bases and the J segment 4 bases; nucleotides outside the gene matches: 8. CDR3 DNA sequence: TGTGCCAGCAGCTCCGGGACAGGGCTACCTTACGAGCAGTACTTC. The encoded protein is CASSSGTGLPYEQYF.

Of note for this clone: Different DNA sequences within this sample yield the same CDR3. The chain uses TRBV9 and TRBJ1-1; D unresolved. Trimming stripped 4 bases from V and 2 bases from J, with 6 bases between. CDR1 SGDLS and CDR2 YYNGEE come from the germline V gene. The CDR3 runs to 12 residues. CDR3 DNA: TGTGCCAGCAGCTCCTCCAACACTGAAGCTTTCTTT. This translates into CASSSSNTEAFF. The whole variable domain, remainder taken from reference TRBV9 and TRBJ1-1, is DSGVTQTPKHLITATGQRVTLRCSPRSGDLSVYWYQQSLDQGLQFLIQYYNGEERAKGNILERFSAQQFPDLHSELNLSSLELGDSALYFCASSSSNTEAFFGQGTRLTVV.

The chain joins TRBV13 to TRBJ1-2, with TRBD1 identical over 8 bases. Germline lookup yields CDR1 PRHDT and CDR2 FYEKMQ (reference sequence). V shed 5 bases, J shed 5 bases, and the junction held 13 bases outside the gene matches. CDR3 length equals 16 residues. The DNA of the CDR3 is TGTGCCAGCAGCCTACTGCGGACAGGGAGCGAGTATGGCTACACCTTC. Translated: CASSLLRTGSEYGYTF. The whole variable domain, remainder taken from reference TRBV13 and TRBJ1-2, is AAGVIQSPRHLIKEKRETATLKCYPIPRHDTVYWYQQGPGQDPQFLISFYEKMQSDKGSIPDRFSAQQFSDYHSELNMSSLELGDSALYFCASSLLRTGSEYGYTFGSGTRLTVV.

This clone was seen only a few times. J is TRBJ1-2 and V is TRBV7-9; D is possibly TRBD1 (6 bases). The CDR3 is 16 residues long. Per the germline V gene, CDR1 is SEHNR and CDR2 is FQNEAQ (reference sequence). Deletions cut 5 bases from V and 8 bases from J, with 24 bases between. CDR3 nucleotides: TGTGCCAGCAGCCCCCACTCTTCAGGGGCGGGGGAGGGCTACACCTTC. Its translation: CASSPHSSGAGEGYTF.

This clone was counted between two and nine times. The J gene is TRBJ2-1, the V gene TRBV2; D possibly uses TRBD1 or TRBD2 (5 bases each). This CDR3 has 14 amino acids. The germline CDR1 and CDR2 sequences are SNHLY and FYNNEI. Deletions cut 8 bases from V and 5 bases from J, with 16 bases between. CDR3 sequence reads: CASHAYWDHNEQFF. As DNA, the CDR3 is TGTGCCAGCCATGCCTACTGGGACCACAATGAGCAGTTCTTC.

The chain carries TRBV2 and TRBJ2-2; D is ambiguous. CDR1 is SNHLY and CDR2 is FYNNEI in the germline V gene. This CDR3 is built from 13 residues. Trimming left V 6 bases short and J 4 bases short, with 9 bases between. CDR3 loop: CASRAGSTGELFF. CDR3 in DNA: TGTGCCAGCAGGGCAGGTTCCACCGGGGAGCTGTTTTTT.

The chain is built from TRBV11-3 and TRBJ2-7; 8 bases align to TRBD2. Looked up from germline, CDR1 is SGHNT and CDR2 is YENEEA. The CDR3 sequence is 16 residues long. Trimming at V came to 5 bases and at J to 2 bases, leaving 11 bases not matched to a gene. CDR3: CASSQSAVAGPYEQYF. The CDR3 DNA sequence: TGTGCCAGCAGCCAGTCCGCGGTAGCGGGACCCTACGAGCAGTACTTC.